What follows are 23 T cell receptor beta chains derived from one specimen sequenced in a study of siplizumab effects on memory and regulatory T cells. Their antigens are not known. Researchers maintained the mixed lymphocyte reaction cells in coculture at 37°C for approximately six days. TCRdb's copy holds only in-frame clones and misses some; the assay was immunoSEQ multiplex PCR. The table lists some 20,000 clones, 45% to 60% of them singletons. Sample: CFSE-low (dividing) CD4+ T cells sorted from an allogeneic mixed lymphocyte reaction. These receptors came from a human donor in good health; the cells came from an allogeneic mixed lymphocyte reaction.

The chain combines TRBV6-5 with TRBJ2-5; possible D gene TRBD2, 5 bases. The germline V gene encodes CDR1 MNHEY and CDR2 SVGAGI. V lost 0 bases and J lost 6, with 11 bases in between. The CDR3 consists of 14 residues. The CDR3 DNA sequence: TGTGCCAGCAGTTACTCGAACGGGATAAAGACCCAGTACTTC. Protein: CASSYSNGIKTQYF.

By share of the sample, this clone is medium-sized (0.01 to 0.1%). The chain has TRBV6-5 and TRBJ2-7; TRBD2 matches 8 bases. V shed 4 bases, J shed 4 bases, and the junction held 6 bases outside the gene matches. Germline values: CDR1 MNHEY, CDR2 SVGAGI. There are 14 residues in the CDR3. The CDR3, as DNA: TGTGCCAGCAGTTCAATGGGACTAGTTTACGAGCAGTACTTC. It is translated as CASSSMGLVYEQYF.

DNA for the CDR3: TGCAGCGCCCCCGGAGGGAACTATGGCTACACCTTC. Protein sequence: CSAPGGNYGYTF. V and J are TRBV29-1 and TRBJ1-2, with no clear D. The CDR3 length is 12 residues. From germline, CDR1 is SQVTM and CDR2 ANQGSEA. V lost 7 bases, J lost 2 bases, and 11 bases lay in between.

This chain joins TRBV6-5 and TRBJ1-2, with D possibly matching TRBD1 (5 bases). The CDR3 sequence is 15 residues long. Trimming cost V 6 bases and J 8 bases, with 22 bases left between them. Germline V gene lookup returns CDR1 MNHEY and CDR2 SVGAGI. DNA for the CDR3: TGTGCCAGCAGCGCAACGATCGATTGGGGCTGGGGCTACACCTTC. This gives the protein CASSATIDWGWGYTF.

V is TRBV5-1 and J is TRBJ2-5, with D unresolved. The CDR3 runs 13 residues. The V gene's germline CDR1 is SGHRS and CDR2 YFSETQ. V lost 2 bases to trimming and J lost 5 bases, with 10 bases between them. CDR3 sequence reads: CASSFGSGETQYF. CDR3 DNA: TGCGCCAGCAGCTTTGGAAGTGGGGAGACCCAGTACTTC.

This clone was recorded once. The genes are TRBV6-5 and TRBJ1-6; a weak D match, TRBD1 (5 bases). The CDR3 contains 12 residues. Trimming cost V 4 bases and J 8 bases, with 6 bases left between them. CDR1 is MNHEY, CDR2 SVGAGI, per germline. CDR3 sequence: CASSWGDSPLHF. As DNA, the CDR3 is TGTGCCAGCAGTTGGGGGGATTCACCCCTCCACTTT.

This chain connects TRBV16 to TRBJ1-1; D gene uncertain. Germline CDR1 KGHSY, CDR2 FQNENV. The length of the CDR3 is 14 residues. V was clipped by 1 base and J by 6 bases, with 12 bases between them. CDR3 DNA sequence: TGTGCCAGCAGCCAATTAAGAACGAGCGCTGAAGCTTTCTTT. Translating gives CASSQLRTSAEAFF.

This chain joins TRBV10-3 and TRBJ2-5; D is unresolved. CDR3 length: 13 amino acids. In germline, CDR1 is ENHRY, CDR2 SYGVKD. Trimming took 9 bases from V and 2 from J, leaving 13 bases between them. The CDR3 nucleotides read TGTGCCATTCAGATCGAGCGACAAGAGACCCAGTACTTC. Translating it yields CAIQIERQETQYF.

This chain uses TRBV4-2 with TRBJ2-1; 9 nucleotides agree with TRBD2. This CDR3 is built from 15 residues. Germline V CDR1 and CDR2: LGHNA, YNFKEQ. V lost 1 base and J lost 7; bases outside the gene matches: 5. CDR3 nucleotide sequence: TGTGCCAGCAGCCAAGGGCGGGGGGGGAGAAATGAGCAGTTCTTC. It specifies CASSQGRGGRNEQFF.

This clone has more than one count but fewer than ten. One junction end disagrees with the germline gene, perhaps due to a read error. The chain uses TRBV6-5 and TRBJ2-5, with D possibly matching TRBD2 (5 bases). The CDR3 length is 15 residues. Germline lookup yields CDR1 MNHEY and CDR2 SVGAGI. The CDR3 bases are TGTGCCAGCACTTACTTAAACGGGATCCAAGAGACCCAGTACTTC. The encoded protein is CASTYLNGIQETQYF.

CDR3 coding DNA: TGCGCCAGCAGCTTGCTTTGGACTAGCGGGGATGTAGATACGCAGTATTTT. Amino acid sequence: CASSLLWTSGDVDTQYF. The chain carries TRBV5-1 and TRBJ2-3; TRBD2 matches at 12 bases. The trim removed 1 base at V and 5 bases at J, leaving 8 bases unmatched. The CDR3 loop spans 17 amino acids. From germline, CDR1 is SGHRS and CDR2 YFSETQ.

The rearrangement uses TRBV5-1 and TRBJ2-5; 12 nucleotides agree with TRBD2. Germline loops: CDR1 SGHRS, CDR2 YFSETQ. This CDR3 comprises 17 residues. Trimming took 0 bases from V and 5 from J; bases not matched to a gene: 8. The DNA for the CDR3 is TGCGCCAGCAGCTTGGACCCTAGCGGGGGGGCGCGGGAGACCCAGTACTTC. Translated, it gives CASSLDPSGGARETQYF.

The DNA for the CDR3 is TGTGCCAGTACAGGTAGCGCCTACGAGCAGTACTTC. Its translation is CASTGSAYEQYF. V and J are TRBV6-5 and TRBJ2-7; D may match TRBD1 or TRBD2 (5 bases each). The CDR3 is 12 residues long. The V gene's germline CDR1 is MNHEY and CDR2 SVGAGI. Deletions cut 9 bases from V and 2 bases from J, with 11 bases between.

The chain is built from TRBV6-1 and TRBJ1-6; tentatively, D is TRBD1 (6 bases). CDR3 length: 13 amino acids. Trimming removed 6 bases at V and 9 bases at J, with 12 bases between. CDR1 MNHNS and CDR2 SASEGT come from the germline V gene. The CDR3: CASRNRTVSPLHF. DNA of the CDR3: TGTGCCAGCAGAAATCGGACAGTTTCACCCCTCCACTTT.

This rearrangement joins TRBV2 to TRBJ2-1; 7 positions agree with TRBD2. This CDR3 has 14 amino acids. Looked up from germline, CDR1 is SNHLY and CDR2 is FYNNEI. V lost 8 bases to trimming and J lost 0 bases; unmatched junction nucleotides: 4. The CDR3, as DNA: TGTGCCAGCGGGAGGGGAGTCTCCTACAATGAGCAGTTCTTC. As protein: CASGRGVSYNEQFF. Looking up the rest from reference TRBV2 and TRBJ2-1 gives the full variable domain: EPEVTQTPSHQVTQMGQEVILRCVPISNHLYFYWYRQILGQKVEFLVSFYNNEISEKSEIFDDQFSVERPDGSNFTLKIRSTKLEDSAMYFCASGRGVSYNEQFFGPGTRLTVL.

The genes are TRBV7-2 and TRBJ1-5; TRBD1 aligns across 8 bases. This CDR3 has 17 residues. V gave up 5 bases and J gave up 3 bases; unmatched junction bases: 12. The germline V gene encodes CDR1 SGHTA and CDR2 FQGNSA. The CDR3 DNA reads TGTGCCAGCAGCGTCGCCCCGGGACAGGCACTCAATCAGCCCCAGCATTTT. Protein: CASSVAPGQALNQPQHF.

By share of the sample, this clone is medium-sized. This chain's CDR3 is CASSVTVTNYGYTF. Here the CDR3 DNA reads TGTGCCAGCAGCGTGACAGTTACTAACTATGGCTACACCTTC. The chain couples TRBV9 to TRBJ1-2; a weak D match, TRBD1 (5 bases). The CDR3 runs to 14 residues. V lost 2 bases to trimming and J lost 0 bases, with 8 bases between them. Germline assignment: CDR1 SGDLS and CDR2 YYNGEE. The full variable domain, completed using reference TRBV9 and TRBJ1-2, is DSGVTQTPKHLITATGQRVTLRCSPRSGDLSVYWYQQSLDQGLQFLIQYYNGEERAKGNILERFSAQQFPDLHSELNLSSLELGDSALYFCASSVTVTNYGYTFGSGTRLTVV.

A word on this clone: A clone one base away is much larger, so this may be a read error. This sample includes further DNA sequences coding for the same CDR3. The CDR3 loop reads CASSLDGWGGSPLHF. DNA of the CDR3: TGTGCCAGCAGTTTAGACGGGTGGGGGGGTTCGCCCCTCCACTTT. The chain employs TRBV28 and TRBJ1-6; D may be TRBD1 (5 bases). CDR3 size: 15 residues. Germline CDR1 and CDR2: MDHEN and SYDVKM. Trimming pared 2 bases from V and 13 bases from J, leaving 18 bases between.

J is TRBJ1-2 and V is TRBV4-1; TRBD1 matches at 7 bases. The CDR3 extends over 14 amino acids. Unmatched junction bases numbered 2, after V lost 2 bases and J lost 2 bases. Germline CDR1 reads MGHRA; CDR2 reads YSYEKL. The CDR3, as DNA: TGCGCCAGCAGCCAACCGGGACAGAACTATGGCTACACCTTC. Residues: CASSQPGQNYGYTF.

The chain combines TRBV5-5 with TRBJ2-5; TRBD2 matches at 8 bases. V lost 4 bases to trimming and J lost 5 bases; unmatched junction nucleotides: 10. This CDR3 has 15 amino acids. CDR1 and CDR2 from the germline V gene are SGHKS and YYEKEE (reference sequence). The CDR3 coding sequence is TGTGCCAGCAGCACGAATCGGGGGGGCCACGAGACCCAGTACTTC. Its protein product is CASSTNRGGHETQYF.

The rearrangement links TRBV7-3 to TRBJ2-1; D is uncertain. The ends were cut back, 0 bases at V and 4 bases at J, with 7 bases in the middle. The CDR3 totals 14 residues. Per the germline V gene, CDR1 is SGHTA and CDR2 is FQGTGA. CDR3: CASSLTGIYNEQFF. The CDR3 DNA sequence: TGTGCCAGCAGCTTAACGGGAATTTACAATGAGCAGTTCTTC.

V is TRBV28 and J is TRBJ2-5, with 8 bases aligning to TRBD2. Looked up from germline, CDR1 is MDHEN and CDR2 is SYDVKM. This CDR3 spans 13 amino acids. Trimming took 10 bases from V and 9 from J; bases not matched to a gene: 13. The CDR3 loop reads CATAEGRREAQYF. The DNA for the CDR3 is TGTGCCACCGCCGAGGGGCGGCGGGAGGCCCAGTACTTC.

The chain has TRBV7-6 and TRBJ1-6; D unresolved. This CDR3 region has 17 residues. V was trimmed by 1 base and J by 7 bases, leaving 17 bases between them. The V gene's germline CDR1 is SGHVS and CDR2 FNYEAQ. The CDR3 region is CASSLEPRAELNSPLHF. The CDR3 coding sequence is TGTGCCAGCAGCTTAGAGCCCCGTGCAGAGCTAAATTCACCCCTCCACTTT.